This entry lists 14 T cell receptor beta chains sequenced from one sample in a study of OX40 agonist ivuxolimab in advanced cancers. The table came from immunoSEQ multiplex PCR; TCRdb's copy has only in-frame clones and leaves some out. Among about 67,000 clones, around 93% were seen once, and the ten largest hold roughly 12%. Material: CD4+ or CD8+ T cells sorted from blood, obtained in a trial of the OX40 agonist ivuxolimab. The receptor set was obtained from an adult with an advanced solid tumor such as melanoma, head and neck, liver or kidney cancer.

The chain couples TRBV19 to TRBJ2-3; 7 bases are a match to TRBD2. This CDR3 contains 17 residues. Germline lookup yields CDR1 LNHDA and CDR2 SQIVND (reference sequence). Germline trimming cut 6 bases from V and 1 base from J; bases unmatched to any gene: 13. The CDR3 spells CASSPTAKREGTDTQYF. In nucleotides, the CDR3 is TGTGCCAGTAGCCCCACGGCTAAACGGGAGGGCACAGATACGCAGTATTTT.

The J gene is TRBJ2-7, the V gene TRBV10-1, with D hard to call. Deletions cut 3 bases from V and 6 bases from J, with 6 bases between. This CDR3 region has 11 residues. In germline, CDR1 is WNHNN, CDR2 SYGVQD (reference sequence). Here the CDR3 DNA reads TGCGCCAGCAGTGAAGGGTTCGAGCAGTACTTC. Translated: CASSEGFEQYF.

V and J are TRBV4-1 and TRBJ2-7, with a weak D call TRBD2 (6 bases). V was trimmed by 2 bases and J by 2 bases, leaving 19 bases between them. Germline lookup yields CDR1 MGHRA and CDR2 YSYEKL. The CDR3 spans 17 residues. The CDR3 coding sequence is TGCGCCAGCAGCCAACTGTCTTCCGGGAGTACACCCTACGAGCAGTACTTC. This encodes CASSQLSSGSTPYEQYF.

With respect to this clone: Other nucleotide sequences in the sample specify the same CDR3. The chain recombines TRBV29-1 with TRBJ2-5; D is perhaps TRBD2 (6 bases). V was pared by 3 bases and J by 2 bases, with 10 bases between. Germline V CDR1 and CDR2: SQVTM, ANQGSEA. The CDR3 is 13 amino acids. The CDR3 DNA reads TGCAGCGTTGATTGGGACTTACAAGAGACCCAGTACTTC. Translating gives CSVDWDLQETQYF.

The genes are TRBV19 and TRBJ2-1; 7 positions match TRBD2. Germline CDR1 is LNHDA and CDR2 is SQIVND (reference sequence). The CDR3 has 16 residues. V shed 4 bases and J 0 bases; nucleotides not matched to a gene: 6. The CDR3: CASSNSGYSSYNEQFF. The CDR3 DNA is TGTGCCAGTAGTAATAGCGGGTACAGCTCCTACAATGAGCAGTTCTTC. Looking up the rest from reference TRBV19 and TRBJ2-1 gives the full variable domain: DGGITQSPKYLFRKEGQNVTLSCEQNLNHDAMYWYRQDPGQGLRLIYYSQIVNDFQKGDIAEGYSVSREKKESFPLTVTSAQKNPTAFYLCASSNSGYSSYNEQFFGPGTRLTVL.

The chain links TRBV4-3 to TRBJ2-3; TRBD2 agrees at 7 bases. V trimming: 1 base; J trimming: 4 bases; junction bases outside the gene matches: 5. Looked up from germline, CDR1 is LGHNA and CDR2 is YSLEER. CDR3 length: 15 residues. CDR3 residues: CASSQVLAFADTQYF. Here the CDR3 DNA reads TGCGCCAGCAGCCAAGTACTAGCGTTCGCAGATACGCAGTATTTT.

This clone was detected once. The CDR3 here is CASSQELLPQETQYF. CDR3 bases: TGCGCCAGCAGCCAAGAACTCCTCCCCCAAGAGACCCAGTACTTC. J is TRBJ2-5 and V is TRBV4-1; no definite D call. The CDR3 loop spans 15 amino acids. Germline V gene data show CDR1 as MGHRA and CDR2 as YSYEKL. V lost 0 bases and J 1 base, leaving 9 bases between the germline ends.

V gene TRBV6-1 combines with J gene TRBJ1-5; 7 positions match TRBD1. J gave up 7 bases and V 6 bases, and 6 bases lay outside the gene matches. Germline assignment: CDR1 MNHNS and CDR2 SASEGT. The CDR3 has 13 amino acids. This chain's CDR3 is CASSMTGKQPQHF. The CDR3 region has the DNA TGTGCCAGCAGCATGACAGGGAAACAGCCCCAGCATTTT.

V and J are TRBV21-1 and TRBJ2-2; TRBD2 is the table's D call and was not checked against the DNA. TRBV21-1 is assigned pseudogene status. This CDR3 region has 16 residues. CDR3 sequence: CASSAGTSGKVGELFF. The CDR3 DNA follows: TGTGCCAGCAGCGCCGGGACTAGCGGGAAGGTCGGGGAGCTGTTTTTT.

This chain uses TRBV7-9 with TRBJ2-7, with D perhaps TRBD1 (5 bases). CDR1 and CDR2 (germline): SEHNR, FQNEAQ (reference sequence). The germline V and J ends were trimmed by 6 bases and 7 bases, with 13 bases remaining between them. The CDR3 runs 12 residues. CDR3 DNA sequence: TGTGCCAGCAGTCCAGGGATTAGGGAGCAGTACTTC. Encoded protein: CASSPGIREQYF.

V and J are TRBV11-3 and TRBJ2-1; possible D gene TRBD1, 6 bases. The CDR3 length is 13 residues. CDR1 SGHNT and CDR2 YENEEA come from the germline V gene. The V end lost 3 bases, the J end lost 6 bases, and 9 bases lay between the germline ends. The CDR3 sequence: CASSFRGSNEQFF. CDR3 coding DNA: TGTGCCAGCAGCTTCAGGGGTAGCAATGAGCAGTTCTTC.

V and J are TRBV7-9 and TRBJ2-7, with D unclear. Trimming took off 3 bases at V and 3 bases at J, with 6 bases between the two ends. Germline values: CDR1 SEHNR, CDR2 FQNEAQ (reference sequence). This CDR3 region has 12 residues. CDR3: CASSLAVYEQYF. CDR3 bases: TGTGCCAGCAGCTTGGCAGTCTACGAGCAGTACTTC.

The rearrangement uses TRBV6-5 and TRBJ1-1; unclear D gene. The CDR3 is 14 residues long. Germline CDR1 and CDR2: MNHEY and SVGAGI. V was pared by 6 bases and J by 3 bases, with 14 bases between. The CDR3 nucleotides read TGTGCCAGCAGCCTACACAGCGCGGACACTGAAGCTTTCTTT. Translation: CASSLHSADTEAFF.

This clone is categorized as large. The rearrangement links TRBV19 to TRBJ2-7; 9 nucleotides match TRBD2. This CDR3 is 14 amino acids long. V dropped 3 bases and J dropped 4; count of bases not matched to a gene: 4. CDR1 and CDR2 from the germline V gene are LNHDA and SQIVND (reference sequence). CDR3 protein: CASSIAGGVYEQYF. CDR3 bases: TGTGCCAGTAGTATCGCGGGAGGGGTTTACGAGCAGTACTTC.